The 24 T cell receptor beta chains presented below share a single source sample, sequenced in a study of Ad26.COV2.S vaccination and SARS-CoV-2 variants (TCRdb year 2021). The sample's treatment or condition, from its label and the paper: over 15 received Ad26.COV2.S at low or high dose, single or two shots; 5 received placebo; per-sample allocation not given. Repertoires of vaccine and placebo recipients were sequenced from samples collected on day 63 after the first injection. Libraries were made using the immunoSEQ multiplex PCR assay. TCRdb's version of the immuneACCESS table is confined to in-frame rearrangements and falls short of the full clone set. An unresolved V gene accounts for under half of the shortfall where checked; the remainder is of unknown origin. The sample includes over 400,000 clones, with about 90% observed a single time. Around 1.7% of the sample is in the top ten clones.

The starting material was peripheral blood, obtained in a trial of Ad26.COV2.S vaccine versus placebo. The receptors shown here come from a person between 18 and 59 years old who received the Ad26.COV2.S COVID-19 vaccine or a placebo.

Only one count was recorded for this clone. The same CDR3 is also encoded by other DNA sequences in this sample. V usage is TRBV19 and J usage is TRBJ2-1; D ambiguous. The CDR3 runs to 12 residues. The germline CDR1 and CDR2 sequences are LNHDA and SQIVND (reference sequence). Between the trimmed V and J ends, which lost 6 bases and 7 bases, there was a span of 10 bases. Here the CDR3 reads CASSIARNEQFF. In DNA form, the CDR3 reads TGTGCCAGTAGCATCGCTCGGAATGAGCAGTTCTTC.

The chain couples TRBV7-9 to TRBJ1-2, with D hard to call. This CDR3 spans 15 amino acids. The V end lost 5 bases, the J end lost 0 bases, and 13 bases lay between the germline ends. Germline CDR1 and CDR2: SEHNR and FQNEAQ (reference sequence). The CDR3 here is CASSPRMGANYGYTF. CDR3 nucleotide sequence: TGTGCCAGCAGCCCACGGATGGGAGCTAACTATGGCTACACCTTC.

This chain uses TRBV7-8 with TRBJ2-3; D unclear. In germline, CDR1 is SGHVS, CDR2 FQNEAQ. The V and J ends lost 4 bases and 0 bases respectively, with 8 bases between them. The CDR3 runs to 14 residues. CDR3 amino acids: CASSSKWSTDTQYF. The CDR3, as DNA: TGTGCCAGCAGCTCGAAATGGAGCACAGATACGCAGTATTTT.

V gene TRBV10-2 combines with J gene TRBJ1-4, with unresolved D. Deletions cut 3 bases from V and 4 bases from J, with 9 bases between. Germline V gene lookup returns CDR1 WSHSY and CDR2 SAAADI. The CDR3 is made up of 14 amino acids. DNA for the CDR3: TGCGCCAGCAGTGATGGGAAGGGTAATGAAAAACTGTTTTTT. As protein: CASSDGKGNEKLFF.

Here the CDR3 DNA reads TGTGCCAGCAGCCCCAGGGGTTCCGCCATAGAGACCCAGTACTTC. As protein: CASSPRGSAIETQYF. This chain links TRBV7-9 with TRBJ2-5; a weak D match, TRBD1 (6 bases). This CDR3 spans 15 amino acids. Germline V gives CDR1 SEHNR, CDR2 FQNEAQ (reference sequence). V was clipped by 5 bases and J by 4 bases, with 17 bases between them.

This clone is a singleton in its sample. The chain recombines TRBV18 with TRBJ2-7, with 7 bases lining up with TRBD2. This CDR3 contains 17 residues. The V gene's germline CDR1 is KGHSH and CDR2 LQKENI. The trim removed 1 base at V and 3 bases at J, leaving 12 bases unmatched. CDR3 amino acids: CASSPLISAGENYEQYF. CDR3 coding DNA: TGTGCCAGCTCACCACTGATCAGCGCGGGGGAGAACTACGAGCAGTACTTC.

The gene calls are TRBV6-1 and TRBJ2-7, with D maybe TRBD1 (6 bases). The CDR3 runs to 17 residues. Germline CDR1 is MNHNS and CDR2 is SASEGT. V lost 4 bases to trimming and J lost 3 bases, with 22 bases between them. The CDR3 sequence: CASSVQGYGPRNYEQYF. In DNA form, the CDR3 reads TGTGCCAGCAGTGTTCAGGGGTACGGGCCAAGAAACTACGAGCAGTACTTC.

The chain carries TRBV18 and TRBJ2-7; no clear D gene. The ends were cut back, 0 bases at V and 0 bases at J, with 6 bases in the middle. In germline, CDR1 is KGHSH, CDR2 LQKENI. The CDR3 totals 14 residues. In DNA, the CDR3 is TGTGCCAGCTCACCACCGACCGGCTCCTACGAGCAGTACTTC. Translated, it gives CASSPPTGSYEQYF.

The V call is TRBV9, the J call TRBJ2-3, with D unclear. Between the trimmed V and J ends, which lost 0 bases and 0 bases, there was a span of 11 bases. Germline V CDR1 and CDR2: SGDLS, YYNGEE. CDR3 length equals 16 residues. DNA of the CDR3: TGTGCCAGCAGCGTAGTATTTGGGGTCAGCACAGATACGCAGTATTTT. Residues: CASSVVFGVSTDTQYF.

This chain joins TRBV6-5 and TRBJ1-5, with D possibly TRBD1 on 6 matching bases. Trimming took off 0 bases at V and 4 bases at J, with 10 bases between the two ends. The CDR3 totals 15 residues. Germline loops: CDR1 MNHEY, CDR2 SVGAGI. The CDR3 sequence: CASSYSWQGNQPQHF. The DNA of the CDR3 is TGTGCCAGCAGTTACTCGTGGCAGGGGAATCAGCCCCAGCATTTT.

In DNA form, the CDR3 reads TGCGCCAGCAGCCTCACCCGGGGGGGGACCTATGGCTACACCTTC. It translates to CASSLTRGGTYGYTF. The V and J genes are TRBV4-3 and TRBJ1-2; a weak D match, TRBD1 (5 bases). CDR3 size: 15 residues. Germline lookup yields CDR1 LGHNA and CDR2 YSLEER. V lost 4 bases and J 4 bases, leaving 16 bases between the germline ends.

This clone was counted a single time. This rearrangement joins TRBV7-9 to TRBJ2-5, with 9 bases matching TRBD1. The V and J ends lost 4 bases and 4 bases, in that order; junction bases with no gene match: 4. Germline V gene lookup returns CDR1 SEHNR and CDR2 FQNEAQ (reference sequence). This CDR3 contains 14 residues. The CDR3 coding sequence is TGTGCCAGCAGCTCCACAGGGGGCTCAGAGACCCAGTACTTC. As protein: CASSSTGGSETQYF.

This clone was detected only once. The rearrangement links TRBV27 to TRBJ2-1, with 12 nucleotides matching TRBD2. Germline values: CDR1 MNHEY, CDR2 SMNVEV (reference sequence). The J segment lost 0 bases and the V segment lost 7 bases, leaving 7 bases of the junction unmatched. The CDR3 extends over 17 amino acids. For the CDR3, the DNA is TGTGCCAGCACCCTGACTAGCGGGGGTTTCTCCTACAATGAGCAGTTCTTC. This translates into CASTLTSGGFSYNEQFF.

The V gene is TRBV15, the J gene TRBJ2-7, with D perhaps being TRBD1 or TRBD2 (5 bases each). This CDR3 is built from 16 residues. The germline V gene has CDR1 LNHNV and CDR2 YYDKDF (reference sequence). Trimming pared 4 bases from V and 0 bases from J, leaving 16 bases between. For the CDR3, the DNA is TGTGCCACCAGCAAGCCCTCGGGGCCCAGCTCCTACGAGCAGTACTTC. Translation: CATSKPSGPSSYEQYF.

The CDR3 loop reads CASSVDHSHNTDTQYF. CDR3 coding DNA: TGTGCCAGCAGCGTAGATCACAGCCATAACACAGATACGCAGTATTTT. The chain has TRBV9 and TRBJ2-3; D gene uncertain. The ends were cut back, 0 bases at V and 2 bases at J, with 13 bases in the middle. Germline-derived CDR1 and CDR2 are SGDLS and YYNGEE. CDR3 length equals 16 residues.

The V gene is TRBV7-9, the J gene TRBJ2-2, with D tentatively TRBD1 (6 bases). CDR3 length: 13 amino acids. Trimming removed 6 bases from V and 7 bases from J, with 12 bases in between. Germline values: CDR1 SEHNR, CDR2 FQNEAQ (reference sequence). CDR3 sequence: CASRNQQGGELFF. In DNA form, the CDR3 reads TGTGCCAGCAGGAACCAACAGGGCGGGGAGCTGTTTTTT.

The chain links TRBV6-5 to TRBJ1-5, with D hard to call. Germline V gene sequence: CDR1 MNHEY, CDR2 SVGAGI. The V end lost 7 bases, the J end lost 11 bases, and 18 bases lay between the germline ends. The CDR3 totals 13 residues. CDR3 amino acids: CASKGGPTPTQHF. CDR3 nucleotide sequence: TGTGCCAGCAAAGGTGGACCGACCCCGACCCAGCATTTT.

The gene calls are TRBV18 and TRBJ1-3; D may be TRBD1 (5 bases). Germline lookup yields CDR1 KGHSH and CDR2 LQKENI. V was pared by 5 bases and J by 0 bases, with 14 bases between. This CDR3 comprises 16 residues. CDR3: CASSTLDSSSGNTIYF. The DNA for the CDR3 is TGTGCCAGCTCAACCTTAGACAGCTCCTCTGGAAACACCATATATTTT.

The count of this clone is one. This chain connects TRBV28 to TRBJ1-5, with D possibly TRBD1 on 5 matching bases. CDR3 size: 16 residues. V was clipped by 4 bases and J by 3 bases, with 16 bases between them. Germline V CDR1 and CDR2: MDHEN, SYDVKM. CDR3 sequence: CASSSFPSGSNQPQHF. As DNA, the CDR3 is TGTGCCAGCAGTTCCTTTCCGTCAGGGTCCAATCAGCCCCAGCATTTT.

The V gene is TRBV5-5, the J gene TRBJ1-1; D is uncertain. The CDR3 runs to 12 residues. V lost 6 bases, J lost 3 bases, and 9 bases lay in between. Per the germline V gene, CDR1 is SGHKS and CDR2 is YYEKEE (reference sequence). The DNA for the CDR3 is TGTGCCAGCAATATTTTAGACACTGAAGCTTTCTTT. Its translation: CASNILDTEAFF.

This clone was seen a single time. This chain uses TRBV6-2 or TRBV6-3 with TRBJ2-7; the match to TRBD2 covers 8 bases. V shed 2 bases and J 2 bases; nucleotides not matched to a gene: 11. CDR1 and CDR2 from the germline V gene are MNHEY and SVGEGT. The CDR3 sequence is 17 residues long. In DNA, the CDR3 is TGTGCCAGCAGTTACGACAGGACTAGCCTACATACCTACGAGCAGTACTTC. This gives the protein CASSYDRTSLHTYEQYF.

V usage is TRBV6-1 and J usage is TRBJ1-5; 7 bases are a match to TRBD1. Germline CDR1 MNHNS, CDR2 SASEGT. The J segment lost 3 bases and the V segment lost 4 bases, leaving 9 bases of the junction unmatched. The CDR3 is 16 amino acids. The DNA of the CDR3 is TGTGCCAGCAGTGGATACAGGGGAGAGGCCAATCAGCCCCAGCATTTT. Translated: CASSGYRGEANQPQHF.

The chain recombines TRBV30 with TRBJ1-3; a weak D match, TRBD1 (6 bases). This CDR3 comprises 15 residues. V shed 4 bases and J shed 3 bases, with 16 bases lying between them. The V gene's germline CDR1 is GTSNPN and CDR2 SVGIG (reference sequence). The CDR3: CAWKSLTGFGNTIYF. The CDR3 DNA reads TGTGCCTGGAAAAGCCTTACAGGGTTTGGAAACACCATATATTTT. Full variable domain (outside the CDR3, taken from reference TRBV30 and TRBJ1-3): SQTIHQWPATLVQPVGSPLSLECTVEGTSNPNLYWYRQAAGRGLQLLFYSVGIGQISSEVPQNLSASRPQDRQFILSSKKLLLSDSGFYLCAWKSLTGFGNTIYFGEGSWLTVV.

CDR3 bases: TGTGCCAGCAGCTTGGCAGGGAATTCACCCCTCCACTTT. Amino acid sequence: CASSLAGNSPLHF. V gene TRBV5-5 combines with J gene TRBJ1-6; D perhaps matches TRBD1 (5 bases). This CDR3 comprises 13 residues. Trimming took off 0 bases at V and 7 bases at J, with 5 bases between the two ends. The V gene's germline CDR1 is SGHKS and CDR2 YYEKEE (reference sequence).